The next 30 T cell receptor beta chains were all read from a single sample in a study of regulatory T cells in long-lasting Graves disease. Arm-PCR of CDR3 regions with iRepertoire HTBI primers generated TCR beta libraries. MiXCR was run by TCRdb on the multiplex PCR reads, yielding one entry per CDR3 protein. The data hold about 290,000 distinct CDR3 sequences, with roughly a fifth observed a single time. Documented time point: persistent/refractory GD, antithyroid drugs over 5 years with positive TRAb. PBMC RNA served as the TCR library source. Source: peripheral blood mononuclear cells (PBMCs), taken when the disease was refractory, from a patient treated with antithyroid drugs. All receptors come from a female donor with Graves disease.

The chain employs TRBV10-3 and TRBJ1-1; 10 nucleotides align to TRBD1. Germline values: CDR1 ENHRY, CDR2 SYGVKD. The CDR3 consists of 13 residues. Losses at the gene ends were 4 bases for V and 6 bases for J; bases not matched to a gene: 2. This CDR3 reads CAISADRGPEAFF. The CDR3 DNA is TGTGCCATCAGTGCAGACAGGGGGCCTGAAGCTTTCTTT.

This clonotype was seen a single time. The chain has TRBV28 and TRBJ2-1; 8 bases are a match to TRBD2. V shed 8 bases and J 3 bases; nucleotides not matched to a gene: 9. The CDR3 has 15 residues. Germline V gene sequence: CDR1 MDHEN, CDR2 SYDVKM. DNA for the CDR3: TGTGCCAGCGAAACCGGCGGGGGGATCTACAATGAGCAGTTCTTC. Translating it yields CASETGGGIYNEQFF.

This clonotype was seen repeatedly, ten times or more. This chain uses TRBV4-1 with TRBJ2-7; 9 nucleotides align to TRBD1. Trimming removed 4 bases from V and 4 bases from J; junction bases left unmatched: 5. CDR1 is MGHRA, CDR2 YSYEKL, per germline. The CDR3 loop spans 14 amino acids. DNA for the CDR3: TGCGCCAGCAGCCTCAACAGGGGGCTATACGAGCAGTACTTC. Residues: CASSLNRGLYEQYF.

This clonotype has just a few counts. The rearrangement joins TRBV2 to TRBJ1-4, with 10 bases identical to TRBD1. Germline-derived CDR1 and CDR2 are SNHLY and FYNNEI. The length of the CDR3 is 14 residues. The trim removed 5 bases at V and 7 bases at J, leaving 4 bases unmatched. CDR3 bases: TGTGCCAGCAGTCAGACAGGGGGCCTTGAAAAACTGTTTTTT. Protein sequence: CASSQTGGLEKLFF.

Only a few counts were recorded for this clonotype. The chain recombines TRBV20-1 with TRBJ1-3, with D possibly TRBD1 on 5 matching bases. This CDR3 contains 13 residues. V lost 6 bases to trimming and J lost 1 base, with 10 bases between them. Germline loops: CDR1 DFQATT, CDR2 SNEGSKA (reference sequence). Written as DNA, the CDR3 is TGCAGTGCAAGGGACTTTTCTGGAAACACCATATATTTT. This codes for CSARDFSGNTIYF.

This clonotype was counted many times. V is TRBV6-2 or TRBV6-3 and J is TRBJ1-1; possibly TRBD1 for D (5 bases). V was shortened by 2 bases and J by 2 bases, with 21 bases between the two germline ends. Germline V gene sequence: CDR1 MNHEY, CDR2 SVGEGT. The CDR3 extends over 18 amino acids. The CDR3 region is CASSYSLQTGRANTEAFF. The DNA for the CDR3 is TGTGCCAGCAGTTACAGCCTGCAGACGGGGCGGGCTAACACTGAAGCTTTCTTT.

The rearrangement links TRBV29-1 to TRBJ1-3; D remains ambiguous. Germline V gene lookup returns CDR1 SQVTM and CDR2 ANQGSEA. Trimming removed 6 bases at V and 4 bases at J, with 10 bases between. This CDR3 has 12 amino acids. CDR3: CSVGIRGNTIYF. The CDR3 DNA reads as TGCAGCGTCGGGATTCGCGGAAACACCATATATTTT.

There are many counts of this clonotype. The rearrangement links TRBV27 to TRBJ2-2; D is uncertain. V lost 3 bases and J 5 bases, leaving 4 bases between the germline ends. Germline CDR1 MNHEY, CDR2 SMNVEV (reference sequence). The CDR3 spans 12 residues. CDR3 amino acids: CASSLRTGELFF. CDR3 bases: TGTGCCAGCAGTTTGAGGACCGGGGAGCTGTTTTTT.

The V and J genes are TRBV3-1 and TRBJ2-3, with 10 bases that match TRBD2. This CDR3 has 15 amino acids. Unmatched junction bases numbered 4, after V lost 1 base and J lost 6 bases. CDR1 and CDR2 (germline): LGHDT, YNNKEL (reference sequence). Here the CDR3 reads CASSQVSSGRDTQYF. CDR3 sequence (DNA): TGTGCCAGCAGCCAAGTTAGTAGCGGGAGGGATACGCAGTATTTT.

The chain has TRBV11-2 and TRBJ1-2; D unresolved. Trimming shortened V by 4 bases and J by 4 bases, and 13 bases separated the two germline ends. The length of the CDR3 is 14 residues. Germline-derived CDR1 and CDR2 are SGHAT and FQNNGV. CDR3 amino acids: CASSYLGGGYGYTF. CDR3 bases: TGTGCCAGCAGCTATCTGGGCGGAGGCTATGGCTACACCTTC.

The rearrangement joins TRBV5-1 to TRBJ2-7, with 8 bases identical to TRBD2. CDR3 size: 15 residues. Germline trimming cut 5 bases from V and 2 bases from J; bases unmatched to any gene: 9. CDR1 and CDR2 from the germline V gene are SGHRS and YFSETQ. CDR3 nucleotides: TGCGCCAGCAGGTTTGCTGTAGCGGGGCCCTACGAGCAGTACTTC. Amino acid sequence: CASRFAVAGPYEQYF.

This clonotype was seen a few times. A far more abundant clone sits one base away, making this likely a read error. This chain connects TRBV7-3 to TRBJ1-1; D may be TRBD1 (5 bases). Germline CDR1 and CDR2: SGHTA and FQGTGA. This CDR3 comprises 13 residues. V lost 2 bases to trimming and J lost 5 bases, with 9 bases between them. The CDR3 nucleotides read TGTGCCAGCAGCTTACAAGAGGGGACTGAAGCTTTCTTT. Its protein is CASSLQEGTEAFF.

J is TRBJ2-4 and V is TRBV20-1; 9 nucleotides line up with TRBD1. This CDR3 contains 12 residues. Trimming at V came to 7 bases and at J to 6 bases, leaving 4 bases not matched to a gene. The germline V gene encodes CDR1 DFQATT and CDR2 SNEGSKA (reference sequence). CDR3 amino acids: CSGTGDGNIQYF. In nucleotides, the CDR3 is TGCAGTGGGACAGGGGATGGAAACATTCAGTACTTC.

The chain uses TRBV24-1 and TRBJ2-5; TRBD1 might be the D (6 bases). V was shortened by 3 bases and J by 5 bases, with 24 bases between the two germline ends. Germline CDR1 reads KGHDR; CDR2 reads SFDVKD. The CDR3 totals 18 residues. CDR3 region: CATSDRQEAFPRFETQYF. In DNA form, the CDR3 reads TGTGCCACCAGTGATAGACAGGAGGCGTTCCCCCGTTTTGAGACCCAGTACTTC.

Here the CDR3 DNA reads TGCGCCAGCAGCCAAAAACCGGGACTAGCGGGAGGTGGGACGCCGCAGTATTTT. Amino acids: CASSQKPGLAGGGTPQYF. The chain carries TRBV4-3 and TRBJ2-3; 15 positions match TRBD2. V was clipped by 2 bases and J by 10 bases; unmatched bases: 13. The V gene's germline CDR1 is LGHNA and CDR2 YSLEER. The CDR3 has 18 residues.

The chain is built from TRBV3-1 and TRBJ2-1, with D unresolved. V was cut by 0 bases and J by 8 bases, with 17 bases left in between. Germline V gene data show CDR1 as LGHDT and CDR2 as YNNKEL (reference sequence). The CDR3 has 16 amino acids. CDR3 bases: TGTGCCAGCAGCCAAGACCGAGCCACCCTTGGGCATGAGCAGTTCTTC. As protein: CASSQDRATLGHEQFF.

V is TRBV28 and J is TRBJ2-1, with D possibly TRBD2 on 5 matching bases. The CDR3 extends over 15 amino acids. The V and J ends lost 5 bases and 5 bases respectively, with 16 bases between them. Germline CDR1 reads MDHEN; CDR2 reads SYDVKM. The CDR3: CASSVGVSVHNEQFF. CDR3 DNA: TGTGCCAGCAGTGTGGGAGTTTCGGTTCACAATGAGCAGTTCTTC.

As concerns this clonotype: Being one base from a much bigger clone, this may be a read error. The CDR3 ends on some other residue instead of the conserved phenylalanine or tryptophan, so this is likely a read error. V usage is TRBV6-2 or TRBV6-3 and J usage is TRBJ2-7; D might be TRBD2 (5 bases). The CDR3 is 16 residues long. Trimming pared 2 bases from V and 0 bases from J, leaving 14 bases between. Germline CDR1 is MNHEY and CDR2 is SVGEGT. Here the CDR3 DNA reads TGTGCCAGCAGTTACGGACTGGACCGCTCCTCCTACGAGCAGTACCTC. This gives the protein CASSYGLDRSSYEQYL.

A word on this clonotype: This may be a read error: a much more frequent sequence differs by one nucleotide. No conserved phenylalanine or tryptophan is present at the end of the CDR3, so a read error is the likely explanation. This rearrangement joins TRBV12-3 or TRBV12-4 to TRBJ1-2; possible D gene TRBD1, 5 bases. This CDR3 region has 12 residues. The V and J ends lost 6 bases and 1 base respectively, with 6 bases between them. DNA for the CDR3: TGTGCCAGCAGCGGGGGTAACTATGGCTACACCCTC. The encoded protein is CASSGGNYGYTL.

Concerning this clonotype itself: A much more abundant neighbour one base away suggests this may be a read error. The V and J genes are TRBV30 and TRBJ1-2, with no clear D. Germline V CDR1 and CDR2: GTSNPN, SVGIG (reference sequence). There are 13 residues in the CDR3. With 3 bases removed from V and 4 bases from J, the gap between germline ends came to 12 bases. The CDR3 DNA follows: TGTGCCTGGAGGACGGCCGGGGTCTATGGCTACACCTTC. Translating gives CAWRTAGVYGYTF.

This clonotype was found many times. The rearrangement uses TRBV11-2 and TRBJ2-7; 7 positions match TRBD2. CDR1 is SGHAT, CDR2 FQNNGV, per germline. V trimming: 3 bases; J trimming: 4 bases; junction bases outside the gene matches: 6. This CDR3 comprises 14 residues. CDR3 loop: CASSLNRGVYEQYF. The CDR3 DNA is TGTGCCAGCAGCTTGAATCGGGGGGTGTACGAGCAGTACTTC.

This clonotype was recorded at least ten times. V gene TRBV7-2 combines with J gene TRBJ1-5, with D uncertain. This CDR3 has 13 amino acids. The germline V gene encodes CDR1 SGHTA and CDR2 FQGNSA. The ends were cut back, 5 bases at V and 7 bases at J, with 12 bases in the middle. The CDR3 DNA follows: TGTGCCAGCAGCCCGACGAATGACCAGCCCCAGCATTTT. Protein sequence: CASSPTNDQPQHF.

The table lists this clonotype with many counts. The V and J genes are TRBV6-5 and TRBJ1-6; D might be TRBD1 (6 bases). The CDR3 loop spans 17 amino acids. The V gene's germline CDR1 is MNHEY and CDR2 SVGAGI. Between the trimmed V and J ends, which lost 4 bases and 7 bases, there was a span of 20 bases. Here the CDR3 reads CASSLEGGRSVNSPLHF. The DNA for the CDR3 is TGTGCCAGCAGTTTGGAGGGGGGCCGGTCCGTCAATTCACCCCTCCACTTT.

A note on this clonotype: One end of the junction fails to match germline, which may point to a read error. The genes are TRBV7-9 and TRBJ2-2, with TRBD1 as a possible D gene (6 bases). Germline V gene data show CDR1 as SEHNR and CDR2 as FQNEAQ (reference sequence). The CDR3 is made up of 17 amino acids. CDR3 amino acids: CASRYSKQGEYTAELFF. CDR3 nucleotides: TGTGCCAGCAGATACAGTAAACAGGGAGAATACACCGCGGAGCTGTTTTTT.

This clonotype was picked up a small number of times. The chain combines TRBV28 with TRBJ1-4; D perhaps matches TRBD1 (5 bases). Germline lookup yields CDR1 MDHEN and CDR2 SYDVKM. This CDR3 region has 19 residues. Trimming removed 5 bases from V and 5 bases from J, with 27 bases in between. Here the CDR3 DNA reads TGTGCCAGCAGTCCCCAGAGGGGCATCCTGCTTCTTAAAAATGAAAAACTGTTTTTT. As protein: CASSPQRGILLLKNEKLFF.

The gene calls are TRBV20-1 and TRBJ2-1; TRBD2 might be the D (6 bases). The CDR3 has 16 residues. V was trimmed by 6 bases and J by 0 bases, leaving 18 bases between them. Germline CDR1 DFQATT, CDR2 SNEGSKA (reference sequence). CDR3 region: CSAGEISGSSYNEQFF. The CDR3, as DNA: TGCAGTGCCGGCGAAATTAGCGGTAGCTCCTACAATGAGCAGTTCTTC.

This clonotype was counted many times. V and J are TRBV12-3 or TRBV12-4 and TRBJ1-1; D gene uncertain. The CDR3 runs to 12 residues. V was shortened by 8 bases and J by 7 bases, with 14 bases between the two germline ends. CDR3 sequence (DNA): TGTGCCAGCGGACCCAATCCCCTTGAAGCTTTCTTT. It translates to CASGPNPLEAFF.

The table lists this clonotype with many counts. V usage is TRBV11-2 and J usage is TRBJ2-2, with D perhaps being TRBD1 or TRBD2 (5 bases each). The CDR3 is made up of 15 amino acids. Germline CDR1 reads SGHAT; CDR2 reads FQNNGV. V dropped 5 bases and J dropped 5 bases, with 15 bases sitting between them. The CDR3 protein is CASSMRPEGTGELFF. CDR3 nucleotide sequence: TGTGCCAGCAGCATGCGACCCGAGGGGACCGGGGAGCTGTTTTTT.

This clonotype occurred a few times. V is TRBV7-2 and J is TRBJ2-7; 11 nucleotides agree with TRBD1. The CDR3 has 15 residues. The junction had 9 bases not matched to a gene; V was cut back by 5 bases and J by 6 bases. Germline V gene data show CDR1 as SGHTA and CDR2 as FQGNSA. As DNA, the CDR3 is TGTGCCAGCAGCCCGAGATGGGACAGGGGGGGCGAGCAGTACTTC. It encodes CASSPRWDRGGEQYF.

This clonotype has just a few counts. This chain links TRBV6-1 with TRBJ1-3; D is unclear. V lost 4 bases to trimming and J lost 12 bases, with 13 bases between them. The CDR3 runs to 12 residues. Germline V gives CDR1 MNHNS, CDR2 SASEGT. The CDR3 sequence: CASSGTAEHIYF. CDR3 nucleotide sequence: TGTGCCAGCAGTGGCACAGCTGAGCACATATATTTT.